This TCR beta chain was retrieved from a study of shared clonotypes between healthy human individuals. Study-level points and caveats: Naive subsets typically showed greater estimated richness than memory subsets.

The CDR3 is 15 amino acids. Germline V gene sequence: CDR1 SNHLY, CDR2 FYNNEI. Trimming shortened V by 7 bases and J by 4 bases, and 16 bases separated the two germline ends. Using immunoSEQ multiplex PCR, the repertoire was profiled, and TCRdb retains in-frame clones only, with some absent. In the table there are under 2.5 million clones, under 95% of which are singletons. It was into CD45RA+ naive and CD45RA-negative memory subsets that the CD4+ cells were split. A word on this clone: Its antigen is currently unknown.

This sequence was found in a man aged 18 to 29 in good health. Some clones in this sample may be carry-over from other donors' samples. The sequencing sample was made of naive CD4+ T cells from PBMCs. Stated subset: CD45RA+ positively selected. The V gene is TRBV2, the J gene TRBJ2-2; D remains ambiguous. The CDR3 region has the DNA TGTGCCAGCACCCTCCCCGGGTCTGGCACCGGGGAGCTGTTTTTT. This codes for CASTLPGSGTGELFF. Full variable domain (remainder filled in from reference TRBV2 and TRBJ2-2): EPEVTQTPSHQVTQMGQEVILRCVPISNHLYFYWYRQILGQKVEFLVSFYNNEISEKSEIFDDQFSVERPDGSNFTLKIRSTKLEDSAMYFCASTLPGSGTGELFFGEGSRLTVL.